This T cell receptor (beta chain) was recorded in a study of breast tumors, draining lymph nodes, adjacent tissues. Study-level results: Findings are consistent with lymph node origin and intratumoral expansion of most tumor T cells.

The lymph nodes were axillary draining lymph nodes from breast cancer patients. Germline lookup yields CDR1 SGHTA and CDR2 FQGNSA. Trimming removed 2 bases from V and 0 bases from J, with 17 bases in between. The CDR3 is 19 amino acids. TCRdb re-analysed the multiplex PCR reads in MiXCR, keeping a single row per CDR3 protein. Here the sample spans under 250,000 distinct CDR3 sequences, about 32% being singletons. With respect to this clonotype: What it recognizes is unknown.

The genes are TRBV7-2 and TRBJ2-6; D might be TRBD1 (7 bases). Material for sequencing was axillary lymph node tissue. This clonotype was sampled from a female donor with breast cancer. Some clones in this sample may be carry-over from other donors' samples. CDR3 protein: CASSLRQGLLVSGANVLTF. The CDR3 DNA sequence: TGTGCCAGCAGCTTAAGACAGGGACTGCTCGTCTCTGGGGCCAACGTCCTGACTTTC.